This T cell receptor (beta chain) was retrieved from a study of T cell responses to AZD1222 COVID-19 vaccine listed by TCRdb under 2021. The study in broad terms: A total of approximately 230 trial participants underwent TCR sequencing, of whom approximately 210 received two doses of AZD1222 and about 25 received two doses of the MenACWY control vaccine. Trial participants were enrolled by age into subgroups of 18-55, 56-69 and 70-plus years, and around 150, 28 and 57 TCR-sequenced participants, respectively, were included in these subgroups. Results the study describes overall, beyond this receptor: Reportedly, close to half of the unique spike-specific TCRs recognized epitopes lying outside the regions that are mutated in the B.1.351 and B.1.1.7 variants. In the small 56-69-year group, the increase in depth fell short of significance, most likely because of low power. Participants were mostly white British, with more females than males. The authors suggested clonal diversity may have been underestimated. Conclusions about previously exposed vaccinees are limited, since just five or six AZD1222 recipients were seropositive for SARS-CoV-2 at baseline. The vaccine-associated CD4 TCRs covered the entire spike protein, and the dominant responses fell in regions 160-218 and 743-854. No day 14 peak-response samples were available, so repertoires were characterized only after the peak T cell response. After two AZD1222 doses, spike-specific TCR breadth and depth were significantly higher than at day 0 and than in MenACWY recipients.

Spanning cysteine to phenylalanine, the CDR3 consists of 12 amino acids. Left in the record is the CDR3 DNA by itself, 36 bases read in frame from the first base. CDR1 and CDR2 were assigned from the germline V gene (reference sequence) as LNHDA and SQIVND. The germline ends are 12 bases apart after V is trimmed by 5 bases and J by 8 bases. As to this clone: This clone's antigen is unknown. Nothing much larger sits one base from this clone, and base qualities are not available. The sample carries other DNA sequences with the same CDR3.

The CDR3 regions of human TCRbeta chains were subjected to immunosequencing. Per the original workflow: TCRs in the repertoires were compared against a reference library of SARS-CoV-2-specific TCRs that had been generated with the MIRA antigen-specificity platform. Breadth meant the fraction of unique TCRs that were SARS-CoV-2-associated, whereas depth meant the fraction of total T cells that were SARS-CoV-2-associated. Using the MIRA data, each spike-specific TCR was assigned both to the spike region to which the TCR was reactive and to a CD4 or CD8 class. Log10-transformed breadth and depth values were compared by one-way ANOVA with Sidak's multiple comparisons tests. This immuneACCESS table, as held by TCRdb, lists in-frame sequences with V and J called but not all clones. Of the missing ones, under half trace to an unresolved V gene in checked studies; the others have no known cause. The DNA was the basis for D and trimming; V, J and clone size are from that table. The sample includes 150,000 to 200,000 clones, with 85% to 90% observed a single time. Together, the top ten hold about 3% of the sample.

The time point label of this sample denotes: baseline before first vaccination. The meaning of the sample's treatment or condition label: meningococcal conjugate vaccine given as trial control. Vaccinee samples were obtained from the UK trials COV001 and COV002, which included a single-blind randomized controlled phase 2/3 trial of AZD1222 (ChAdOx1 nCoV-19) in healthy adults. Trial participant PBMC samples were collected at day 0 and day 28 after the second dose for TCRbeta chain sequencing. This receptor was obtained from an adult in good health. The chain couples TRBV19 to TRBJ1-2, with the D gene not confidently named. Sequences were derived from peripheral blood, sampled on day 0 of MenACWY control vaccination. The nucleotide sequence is TGTGCCAGTAGTGCCCCCAGGATAGGCTACACCTTC. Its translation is CASSAPRIGYTF.